This T cell receptor beta chain is from a study of shared clonotypes between healthy human individuals. Concerning this clone itself: The antigen is unknown.

V was trimmed by 9 bases and J by 5 bases, leaving 11 bases between them. Looked up from germline, CDR1 is LNHDA and CDR2 is SQIVND (reference sequence). This CDR3 has 12 residues. Points from the study as a whole: Some naive CD4 clonotypes, about 5%, turned up in common across a handful of donors. Only blood was sampled, and tissue TCR repertoires likely differ from blood ones. Expectations were that clonotype sharing among donors would be affected by sequencing depth.

The run depth of the assay was deep. Using immunoSEQ multiplex PCR, the repertoire was profiled, and TCRdb retains in-frame clones only, with some absent. The sample has about 1.1 million clones, 60% to 80% seen once; the top ten hold roughly 0.82%. The sequence derives from a man between 18 and 35 years old in good health. Some clones in this sample may be carry-over from other donors' samples. This chain uses TRBV19 with TRBJ1-5; TRBD1 might be the D (6 bases). Sequenced input: memory CD4+ T cells from PBMCs. Specified subset: CD45RA-negative fraction. This CDR3 is CASSRGYQPQHF. In DNA, the CDR3 is TGTGCCAGCAGCAGGGGTTATCAGCCCCAGCATTTT.